This passage covers 5 T cell receptor beta chains from one sample sequenced in a study of Graves' ophthalmopathy and Graves' hyperthyroidism. Amplification of the TCR beta CDR3 regions used RNA transcripts (as template). First-round RT-PCR employed HTBI primers, with a second-round multiplex PCR after it. TCRdb processed the multiplex PCR reads anew with MiXCR; each CDR3 protein has one entry. Altogether about 550,000 distinct CDR3 sequences are present, about two fifths being singletons, with the ten largest covering about 4%. The sample taken for sequencing was peripheral blood or thyroid tissue (not recorded which). These TCRs come from an adult man with Graves' hyperthyroidism.

The chain uses TRBV5-1 and TRBJ2-1, with D tentatively TRBD1 or TRBD2 (5 bases each). Germline V lookup: CDR1 SGHRS, CDR2 YFSETQ. CDR3 length equals 14 residues. Trimming removed 4 bases at V and 6 bases at J, with 14 bases between. In nucleotides, the CDR3 is TGCGCCAGCAGCGGGGGATGGGGCGGCAATGAGCAGTTCTTC. Its translation: CASSGGWGGNEQFF.

This clonotype was counted only a few times. The chain carries TRBV27 and TRBJ1-2, with 7 bases that match TRBD1. The CDR3 sequence is 16 residues long. With 5 bases clipped from V and 5 bases from J, the junction kept 14 bases outside the gene matches. CDR1 and CDR2 from the germline V gene are MNHEY and SMNVEV (reference sequence). The CDR3, as DNA: TGTGCCAGCAGTCCCTATAACAGGGGAGGCTCTTATGGCTACACCTTC. It yields the protein CASSPYNRGGSYGYTF.

With respect to this clonotype: No DNA is shown, since the ends of the CDR3 on it are uncertain; the CDR3 is the one TCRdb lists. The chain uses TRBV25-1 and TRBJ1-2; the table's D call of TRBD1 was not tested on the DNA. Including both end residues, the CDR3 is 23 amino acids long. Germline CDR1 and CDR2: MGHDK and SYGVNS. CDR3 protein: CDSSIYLCSVGNLGTEFNYGYTF.

The DNA of the CDR3 is TGTGCCAGCAGCTTAGTAGCGGGGGAGGATACGCAGTACTTC. Translated: CASSLVAGEDTQYF. The chain couples TRBV7-9 to TRBJ2-5, with 9 bases fitting TRBD2. The CDR3 has 14 amino acids. Germline V gene lookup returns CDR1 SEHNR and CDR2 FQNEAQ (reference sequence). With V trimmed by 1 base and J by 11 bases, 8 bases remained unmatched.

Many counts were recorded for this clonotype. The V call is TRBV2, the J call TRBJ1-1; TRBD1 matches at 8 bases. V dropped 9 bases and J dropped 0; count of bases not matched to a gene: 9. Germline values: CDR1 SNHLY, CDR2 FYNNEI. This CDR3 is built from 15 residues. The CDR3 loop is CARKNRGAVNTEAFF. The CDR3 DNA sequence: TGTGCCAGAAAAAACAGGGGGGCGGTGAACACTGAAGCTTTCTTT. The full variable domain, with the rest looked up from reference TRBV2 and TRBJ1-1, is EPEVTQTPSHQVTQMGQEVILRCVPISNHLYFYWYRQILGQKVEFLVSFYNNEISEKSEIFDDQFSVERPDGSNFTLKIRSTKLEDSAMYFCARKNRGAVNTEAFFGQGTRLTVV.